Below are 8 T cell receptor beta chains sequenced from a single sample in a study of blood T cell repertoires in COVID-19. Repertoires were generated with immunoSEQ multiplex PCR, while TCRdb's copy carries only in-frame clones and drops some. The table lists about 140,000 clones, around 86% of them singletons, with about 4.3% in the top ten. Input material: peripheral blood. The receptors shown here come from a woman older than 75 with acute or convalescent COVID-19.

Comment on this clone: Distinct nucleotide sequences in the sample also encode this CDR3. The genes are TRBV3-1 (or the pseudogene TRBV3-2) and TRBJ2-5; TRBD2 matches at 16 bases. The ends lost 6 bases at V and 3 bases at J; junction bases unmatched: 4. The CDR3 spans 16 residues. Germline loops: CDR1 LGHDT, CDR2 YNNKEL (reference sequence). This chain's CDR3 is CASSQGLAGGEETQYF. Written as DNA, the CDR3 is TGTGCCAGCAGTCAGGGACTAGCGGGAGGGGAAGAGACCCAGTACTTC.

The chain combines TRBV27 with TRBJ2-1, with TRBD1 as a possible D gene (6 bases). Trimming removed 3 bases from V and 3 bases from J, with 9 bases in between. The CDR3 extends over 14 amino acids. Per germline, CDR1 MNHEY and CDR2 SMNVEV (reference sequence). In nucleotides, the CDR3 is TGTGCCAGCAGTTTGGCAGGGGTCTACAATGAGCAGTTCTTC. This encodes CASSLAGVYNEQFF.

The gene calls are TRBV27 and TRBJ1-5; a possible D gene is TRBD1 (6 bases). In germline, CDR1 is MNHEY, CDR2 SMNVEV (reference sequence). Between the trimmed V and J ends, which lost 8 bases and 4 bases, there was a span of 15 bases. This CDR3 contains 14 residues. CDR3 sequence (DNA): TGTGCCAGCGCAAAACAGGGCTCAAATCAGCCCCAGCATTTT. It is translated as CASAKQGSNQPQHF.

This CDR3 reads CASSLSLAGGYGEQFF. The CDR3 nucleotides read TGTGCCAGCAGCTTATCTCTAGCGGGAGGATATGGCGAGCAGTTCTTC. V gene TRBV13 combines with J gene TRBJ2-1, with 11 bases that match TRBD2. Germline V gene data show CDR1 as PRHDT and CDR2 as FYEKMQ (reference sequence). The CDR3 totals 16 residues. Germline trimming cut 2 bases from V and 10 bases from J; bases unmatched to any gene: 10. Looking up the rest from reference TRBV13 and TRBJ2-1 gives the full variable domain: AAGVIQSPRHLIKEKRETATLKCYPIPRHDTVYWYQQGPGQDPQFLISFYEKMQSDKGSIPDRFSAQQFSDYHSELNMSSLELGDSALYFCASSLSLAGGYGEQFFGPGTRLTVL.

The rearrangement uses TRBV29-1 and TRBJ2-7, with 12 nucleotides matching TRBD2. Germline-derived CDR1 and CDR2 are SQVTM and ANQGSEA. This CDR3 is 16 amino acids long. Trimming took 3 bases from V and 2 from J; bases not matched to a gene: 8. The DNA for the CDR3 is TGCAGCGTTGACGGCCTAGCGGGAGGGCCTGCCTACGAGCAGTACTTC. Its translation: CSVDGLAGGPAYEQYF.

This clone showed up just once. The V gene is TRBV10-3, the J gene TRBJ1-1; TRBD1 agrees at 7 bases. The trim removed 2 bases at V and 1 base at J, leaving 4 bases unmatched. The length of the CDR3 is 15 residues. Germline V CDR1 and CDR2: ENHRY, SYGVKD. CDR3 residues: CAISEPDRSNTEAFF. The CDR3 bases are TGTGCCATCAGTGAGCCGGACAGGTCGAACACTGAAGCTTTCTTT.

The rearrangement uses TRBV2 and TRBJ1-2; 8 bases line up with TRBD1. Germline values: CDR1 SNHLY, CDR2 FYNNEI. This CDR3 has 12 amino acids. With 8 bases clipped from V and 4 bases from J, the junction kept 3 bases outside the gene matches. The CDR3 protein is CASRQGPYGYTF. CDR3 in DNA: TGTGCCAGCCGACAGGGGCCCTATGGCTACACCTTC.

The gene calls are TRBV28 and TRBJ1-4, with TRBD1 matching 7 bases. This CDR3 contains 14 residues. Looked up from germline, CDR1 is MDHEN and CDR2 is SYDVKM. The junction had 8 bases not matched to a gene; V was cut back by 5 bases and J by 8 bases. The CDR3 DNA sequence: TGTGCCAGCAGTAACAGGGGATCTCGAGAAAAACTGTTTTTT. Translated: CASSNRGSREKLFF.